Shown below are 27 T cell receptor beta chains from a single sample sequenced in a study of OX40 agonist ivuxolimab in advanced cancers. Libraries came from the immunoSEQ multiplex PCR assay. TCRdb limited this immuneACCESS table to in-frame rearrangements with V and J called. A share of clones is missing; checked studies link under half to unresolved V genes, and the rest is unexplained. The sample yields about 53,000 clones; around 89% were counted once. The ten largest clonotypes hold about a tenth of the sample. The starting material was CD4+ or CD8+ T cells sorted from blood, obtained in a trial of the OX40 agonist ivuxolimab. These receptors originate from an adult with an advanced solid tumor such as melanoma, head and neck, liver or kidney cancer.

This clone came up once. V gene TRBV28 combines with J gene TRBJ1-2; 8 positions agree with TRBD1. V was clipped by 3 bases and J by 9 bases; unmatched bases: 15. The CDR3 runs 16 residues. Germline V gene lookup returns CDR1 MDHEN and CDR2 SYDVKM. CDR3 nucleotides: TGTGCCAGCAGTTTCCCAACTCCGGACAGGGATAATAGCTACACCTTC. Translation gives CASSFPTPDRDNSYTF.

This sequence joins TRBV5-8 and TRBJ1-2; 9 bases fit TRBD1. The germline CDR1 and CDR2 sequences are SGHTS and YDEGEE. The CDR3 loop spans 16 amino acids. J gave up 4 bases and V 4 bases, and 11 bases lay outside the gene matches. CDR3 loop: CASSPGQGPSGYGYTF. The CDR3 region has the DNA TGTGCCAGCAGCCCGGGACAGGGACCCTCTGGCTATGGCTACACCTTC.

The chain uses TRBV30 and TRBJ1-1, with D unclear. Germline V CDR1 and CDR2: GTSNPN, SVGIG (reference sequence). Trimming removed 1 base from V and 4 bases from J, with 19 bases in between. The CDR3 contains 16 residues. For the CDR3, the DNA is TGTGCCTGGAGTGCCCGGACCTTAAAATCGGGCACTGAAGCTTTCTTT. It specifies CAWSARTLKSGTEAFF.

This clone was observed a single time. The chain links TRBV2 to TRBJ2-1; 12 bases agree with TRBD2. The J segment lost 13 bases and the V segment lost 2 bases, leaving 9 bases of the junction unmatched. Per germline, CDR1 SNHLY and CDR2 FYNNEI. The CDR3 runs 15 residues. CDR3 DNA sequence: TGTGCCAGCAGTGAACAAGGGACTAGCGGGCCCTCTCAGTTCTTC. Its translation is CASSEQGTSGPSQFF. The whole variable domain, remainder taken from reference TRBV2 and TRBJ2-1, is EPEVTQTPSHQVTQMGQEVILRCVPISNHLYFYWYRQILGQKVEFLVSFYNNEISEKSEIFDDQFSVERPDGSNFTLKIRSTKLEDSAMYFCASSEQGTSGPSQFFGPGTRLTVL.

This clone has just a few counts. The V gene is TRBV23-1, the J gene TRBJ1-5, with TRBD1 identical over 8 bases. TRBV23-1 is filed as an ORF, its function uncertain. J was trimmed by 6 bases and V by 4 bases; bases with no gene match: 8. The CDR3 has 15 residues. Here the CDR3 reads CASSPSDRGCQPQHF. In DNA form, the CDR3 reads TGCGCCAGCAGTCCCAGTGACAGGGGTTGTCAGCCCCAGCATTTT.

CDR3 protein: CASSLDRGTNTEAFF. In DNA form, the CDR3 reads TGTGCCAGCAGCTTAGATAGGGGGACGAACACTGAAGCTTTCTTT. The chain recombines TRBV7-9 with TRBJ1-1, with D perhaps TRBD1 (6 bases). The V end was cut by 1 base, the J end by 1 base, with 10 bases between. This CDR3 is 15 amino acids long. Germline-derived CDR1 and CDR2 are SEHNR and FQNEAQ (reference sequence). Filled out from reference TRBV7-9 and TRBJ1-1, the complete variable domain reads DTGVSQNPRHKITKRGQNVTFRCDPISEHNRLYWYRQTLGQGPEFLTYFQNEAQLEKSRLLSDRFSAERPKGSFSTLEIQRTEQGDSAMYLCASSLDRGTNTEAFFGQGTRLTVV.

CDR3 nucleotides: TGTGCCTGGAGTAGAGGACTAGCGGGAGAGACCCAGTACTTC. This encodes CAWSRGLAGETQYF. The chain has TRBV30 and TRBJ2-5; 11 positions agree with TRBD2. Germline V CDR1 and CDR2: GTSNPN, SVGIG (reference sequence). The CDR3 runs 14 residues. V shed 2 bases, J shed 4 bases, and the junction held 3 bases outside the gene matches. Using reference TRBV30 and TRBJ2-5 for the parts outside the CDR3, the full variable domain is SQTIHQWPATLVQPVGSPLSLECTVEGTSNPNLYWYRQAAGRGLQLLFYSVGIGQISSEVPQNLSASRPQDRQFILSSKKLLLSDSGFYLCAWSRGLAGETQYFGPGTRLLVL.

This chain connects TRBV10-2 to TRBJ2-2; D unresolved. V was clipped by 5 bases and J by 0 bases, with 7 bases between them. Germline V CDR1 and CDR2: WSHSY, SAAADI. This CDR3 comprises 14 residues. The CDR3 protein is CASSPRANTGELFF. CDR3 sequence (DNA): TGCGCCAGCAGTCCCAGAGCGAACACCGGGGAGCTGTTTTTT.

The chain links TRBV5-1 to TRBJ2-2; 10 nucleotides align to TRBD2. Germline V gene lookup returns CDR1 SGHRS and CDR2 YFSETQ. The CDR3 is 16 amino acids. Trimming at V came to 4 bases and at J to 2 bases, leaving 5 bases not matched to a gene. CDR3 loop: CASSALAGGNTGELFF. CDR3 nucleotide sequence: TGCGCCAGCAGCGCCTTAGCGGGAGGTAACACCGGGGAGCTGTTTTTT.

The chain links TRBV19 to TRBJ2-2; 7 nucleotides agree with TRBD1. There are 15 residues in the CDR3. V dropped 0 bases and J dropped 5; count of bases not matched to a gene: 3. In germline, CDR1 is LNHDA, CDR2 SQIVND (reference sequence). CDR3 sequence (DNA): TGTGCCAGTAGTATAGAGACAGGGCGGACCGGGGAGCTGTTTTTT. It translates to CASSIETGRTGELFF.

The chain combines TRBV7-9 with TRBJ1-3, with D uncertain. Looked up from germline, CDR1 is SEHNR and CDR2 is FQNEAQ (reference sequence). V lost 6 bases, J lost 2 bases, and 11 bases lay in between. The CDR3 is 14 amino acids. The CDR3 reads CASSFDTAGNTIYF. In nucleotides, the CDR3 is TGTGCCAGCAGTTTTGACACAGCTGGAAACACCATATATTTT. Full variable domain (remainder filled in from reference TRBV7-9 and TRBJ1-3): DTGVSQNPRHKITKRGQNVTFRCDPISEHNRLYWYRQTLGQGPEFLTYFQNEAQLEKSRLLSDRFSAERPKGSFSTLEIQRTEQGDSAMYLCASSFDTAGNTIYFGEGSWLTVV.

This chain uses TRBV18 with TRBJ1-2; D gene uncertain. Between the trimmed V and J ends, which lost 2 bases and 2 bases, there was a span of 9 bases. In germline, CDR1 is KGHSH, CDR2 LQKENI. The CDR3 has 14 amino acids. Here the CDR3 DNA reads TGTGCCAGCTCACCATTGCCCGAGAACTATGGCTACACCTTC. Translation gives CASSPLPENYGYTF.

The rearrangement links TRBV7-2 to TRBJ1-3; D is uncertain. Trimming left V 3 bases short and J 4 bases short, with 4 bases between. CDR3 length equals 12 residues. Germline values: CDR1 SGHTA, CDR2 FQGNSA. The CDR3 sequence is CASSFGGNTIYF. CDR3 coding DNA: TGTGCCAGCAGCTTCGGCGGAAACACCATATATTTT.

The rearrangement uses TRBV27 and TRBJ2-2; 7 nucleotides align to TRBD1. After removal of 6 bases from V and 0 bases from J, the junction contained 1 base not matched to a gene. This CDR3 contains 14 residues. CDR1 is MNHEY and CDR2 is SMNVEV in the germline V gene (reference sequence). The CDR3 DNA is TGTGCCAGCAGGGGGACAGCGAACACCGGGGAGCTGTTTTTT. The encoded protein is CASRGTANTGELFF.

The J gene is TRBJ1-2, the V gene TRBV28; 7 nucleotides agree with TRBD1. The V gene end was trimmed by 5 bases and the J gene end by 8 bases; junction bases not matched to a gene: 8. The CDR3 sequence is 13 residues long. Germline lookup yields CDR1 MDHEN and CDR2 SYDVKM. The CDR3 protein is CASSPGDRQGYTF. The CDR3 bases are TGTGCCAGCAGTCCCGGGGACAGACAAGGCTACACCTTC.

The V gene is TRBV7-6, the J gene TRBJ2-2, with 9 bases aligning to TRBD2. The V segment lost 5 bases and the J segment 4 bases; nucleotides outside the gene matches: 11. The CDR3 has 17 amino acids. Germline V lookup: CDR1 SGHVS, CDR2 FNYEAQ. The CDR3 sequence: CASSLKASGDPTGELFF. CDR3 DNA: TGTGCCAGCAGCCTCAAGGCTAGCGGGGACCCCACCGGGGAGCTGTTTTTT. Full variable domain (missing parts from reference TRBV7-6 and TRBJ2-2): GAGVSQSPRYKVTKRGQDVALRCDPISGHVSLYWYRQALGQGPEFLTYFNYEAQQDKSGLPNDRFSAERPEGSISTLTIQRTEQRDSAMYRCASSLKASGDPTGELFFGEGSRLTVL.

V gene TRBV7-5 combines with J gene TRBJ2-1; the table's D call, TRBD1, was not checked against the DNA. TRBV7-5 is an annotated pseudogene. The CDR3 runs to 18 residues. CDR3 sequence: CARSLVTFSDRALGEQFF. The CDR3 bases are TGTGCCAGAAGCTTAGTAACCTTCAGTGACAGGGCCCTAGGTGAGCAGTTCTTC.

The chain joins TRBV4-1 to TRBJ2-1; TRBD2 matches 8 bases. The CDR3 spans 16 residues. The trim removed 1 base at V and 6 bases at J, leaving 8 bases unmatched. Germline loops: CDR1 MGHRA, CDR2 YSYEKL. CDR3: CASSQGDSGEPNEQFF. The CDR3 coding sequence is TGCGCCAGCAGCCAAGGTGATAGCGGGGAACCCAATGAGCAGTTCTTC.

V is TRBV5-1 and J is TRBJ1-2; TRBD1 is a possible D gene (5 bases). Germline V gene lookup returns CDR1 SGHRS and CDR2 YFSETQ. CDR3 size: 14 residues. The V end lost 3 bases, the J end lost 4 bases, and 13 bases lay between the germline ends. The CDR3 bases are TGCGCCAGCAGCTATACCGGGACGGCCTATGGCTACACCTTC. Amino acid sequence: CASSYTGTAYGYTF.

The gene calls are TRBV6-1 and TRBJ1-1, with D tentatively TRBD1 (6 bases). V was cut by 11 bases and J by 1 base, with 11 bases left in between. The CDR3 totals 12 residues. CDR1 and CDR2 from the germline V gene are MNHNS and SASEGT. DNA of the CDR3: TGTGCCTCCCAGGGGCCGAACACTGAAGCTTTCTTT. Its protein is CASQGPNTEAFF.

This chain links TRBV30 with TRBJ2-7; D is unresolved. The CDR3 is made up of 14 amino acids. The germline V gene encodes CDR1 GTSNPN and CDR2 SVGIG (reference sequence). V was pared by 1 base and J by 5 bases, with 15 bases between. DNA for the CDR3: TGTGCCTGGAGTGGGGGTGTCGGTTCCCACGAGCAGTACTTC. Translation gives CAWSGGVGSHEQYF.

This chain links TRBV7-3 with TRBJ2-1; D assignment may be TRBD1 or TRBD2 (6 bases each). Germline loops: CDR1 SGHTA, CDR2 FQGTGA. This CDR3 region has 14 residues. The ends were cut back, 5 bases at V and 8 bases at J, with 16 bases in the middle. The CDR3: CASSQQSGEDEQFF. The DNA of the CDR3 is TGTGCCAGCAGCCAGCAATCAGGGGAGGATGAGCAGTTCTTC.

This chain links TRBV9 with TRBJ2-5, with 7 bases lining up with TRBD2. CDR1 and CDR2 (germline): SGDLS, YYNGEE. The junction had 7 bases not matched to a gene; V was cut back by 3 bases and J by 5 bases. CDR3 length equals 14 residues. The CDR3 sequence: CASSGTSDGETQYF. The CDR3 DNA reads TGTGCCAGCAGCGGCACTAGCGACGGTGAGACCCAGTACTTC. Filled out from reference TRBV9 and TRBJ2-5, the complete variable domain reads DSGVTQTPKHLITATGQRVTLRCSPRSGDLSVYWYQQSLDQGLQFLIQYYNGEERAKGNILERFSAQQFPDLHSELNLSSLELGDSALYFCASSGTSDGETQYFGPGTRLLVL.

The sample holds one count of this clone. V and J are TRBV28 and TRBJ2-1; TRBD2 aligns across 7 bases. CDR1 and CDR2 (germline): MDHEN, SYDVKM. Trimming removed 2 bases from V and 2 bases from J; junction bases left unmatched: 6. CDR3 length: 16 residues. The CDR3 DNA reads TGTGCCAGCAGTTTACTCGGCGGGACTACCTACAATGAGCAGTTCTTC. Its protein is CASSLLGGTTYNEQFF.

In this sample, this clone turned up once. The genes are TRBV5-4 and TRBJ2-3; D is possibly TRBD1 or TRBD2 (5 bases each). CDR1 and CDR2 from the germline V gene are SGHNT and YYREEE (reference sequence). V dropped 4 bases and J dropped 8 bases, with 17 bases sitting between them. The CDR3 runs to 14 residues. CDR3 in amino acids: CASSLPGRTGTQYF. CDR3 bases: TGTGCCAGCAGCCTTCCGGGACGAACGGGTACGCAGTATTTT. Complete variable domain (other parts from reference TRBV5-4 and TRBJ2-3): ETGVTQSPTHLIKTRGQQVTLRCSSQSGHNTVSWYQQALGQGPQFIFQYYREEENGRGNFPPRFSGLQFPNYSSELNVNALELDDSALYLCASSLPGRTGTQYFGPGTRLTVL.

This chain connects TRBV6-1 to TRBJ1-2; 11 nucleotides match TRBD1. V was pared by 6 bases and J by 3 bases, with 6 bases of the junction left unmatched. The CDR3 sequence is 15 residues long. Germline-derived CDR1 and CDR2 are MNHNS and SASEGT. In nucleotides, the CDR3 is TGTGCCAGCAGGGTCGGACAGGGGGCAGACTATGGCTACACCTTC. Encoded protein: CASRVGQGADYGYTF.

CDR3 DNA sequence: TGTGCCAGCAGCCGGGACAGGGATGAAAAACTGTTTTTT. Translation gives CASSRDRDEKLFF. The chain is built from TRBV6-5 and TRBJ1-4; 9 nucleotides match TRBD1. Germline CDR1 MNHEY, CDR2 SVGAGI. The junction had 2 bases not matched to a gene; V was cut back by 6 bases and J by 6 bases. The CDR3 is 13 amino acids.